The sequence of this T cell receptor beta chain was determined in a study of shared clonotypes between healthy human individuals. Looking at the study overall: Plates per donor: three CD4 naive, three CD4 memory, two CD8 naive, one CD8 memory.

V was trimmed by 2 bases and J by 6 bases, leaving 12 bases between them. Germline V gene lookup returns CDR1 SGHDT and CDR2 YYEEEE. The CDR3 is made up of 13 amino acids. In its sample, this clone was seen a few times. Its antigen remains unidentified. In the original processing: Filtering differed for immunoSEQ, which gave only junction sequences without quality scores. Sequenced by immunoSEQ multiplex PCR; TCRdb stores in-frame clones only, minus some. Clone size and the V and J calls come from that table; the DNA yielded D and trimming. The sample has about 1 million clones; more than 65% are singletons. Study-level points and caveats: Despite large depth, sorted-subset datasets appeared incompletely sequenced.

The V and J genes are TRBV5-6 and TRBJ2-7; a weak D match, TRBD2 (5 bases). The clonotype originates from a man in his late teens or twenties in good health. Sequencing was performed on memory CD4+ T cells sorted from blood. Subset here: CD45RA-negative fraction. The CDR3 here is CASSFGERSEQYF. In nucleotides, the CDR3 is TGTGCCAGCAGCTTCGGGGAACGATCCGAGCAGTACTTC.